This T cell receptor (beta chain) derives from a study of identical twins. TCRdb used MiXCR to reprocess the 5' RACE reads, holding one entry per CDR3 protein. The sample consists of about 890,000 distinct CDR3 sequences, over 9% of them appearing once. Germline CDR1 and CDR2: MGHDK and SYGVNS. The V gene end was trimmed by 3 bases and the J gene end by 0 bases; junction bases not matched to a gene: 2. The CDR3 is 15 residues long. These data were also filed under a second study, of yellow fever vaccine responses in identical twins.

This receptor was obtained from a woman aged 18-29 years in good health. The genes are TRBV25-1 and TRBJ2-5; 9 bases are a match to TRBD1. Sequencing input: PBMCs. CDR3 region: CASSDDRGNQETQYF. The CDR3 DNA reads TGTGCCAGCAGTGATGACAGGGGGAACCAAGAGACCCAGTACTTC.